These 27 T cell receptor beta chains were all obtained from the same sample, sequenced in a study of shared clonotypes between healthy human individuals. This table comes from immunoSEQ multiplex PCR, and its TCRdb copy is limited to in-frame clones, with some not included. The sample records 490,000 or so clones, around 80% being singletons. Sequenced input: PBMCs. These receptors were obtained from a woman aged 40 to 50 in good health. Some clones in this sample may be carry-over from other donors' samples.

The V and J genes are TRBV4-3 and TRBJ2-1; weak D call: TRBD2 (6 bases). V was shortened by 4 bases and J by 5 bases, with 21 bases between the two germline ends. Germline V CDR1 and CDR2: LGHNA, YSLEER. This CDR3 is built from 17 residues. CDR3 region: CASSRVVGSGDNNEQFF. CDR3 DNA: TGCGCCAGCAGCCGGGTGGTGGGTAGCGGAGATAACAATGAGCAGTTCTTC.

Only a few counts were recorded for this clone. The chain links TRBV30 to TRBJ2-3; D is undetermined. The CDR3 totals 14 residues. Per germline, CDR1 GTSNPN and CDR2 SVGIG (reference sequence). The V end lost 2 bases, the J end lost 2 bases, and 11 bases lay between the germline ends. The CDR3 coding sequence is TGTGCCTGGAGTCAAAGGTGGGCCACAGATACGCAGTATTTT. The encoded protein is CAWSQRWATDTQYF.

V is TRBV30 and J is TRBJ2-3; D call uncertain. There are 15 residues in the CDR3. V was shortened by 0 bases and J by 1 base, with 11 bases between the two germline ends. Germline CDR1 reads GTSNPN; CDR2 reads SVGIG (reference sequence). This chain's CDR3 is CAWSVRGSGTDTQYF. CDR3 DNA: TGTGCCTGGAGTGTACGTGGATCTGGCACAGATACGCAGTATTTT.

The V gene is TRBV28, the J gene TRBJ2-3, with 9 bases fitting TRBD2. The V gene end was trimmed by 10 bases and the J gene end by 3 bases; junction bases not matched to a gene: 5. There are 13 residues in the CDR3. Germline V gene data show CDR1 as MDHEN and CDR2 as SYDVKM. The CDR3 sequence is CANSGSPTDTQYF. The CDR3 region has the DNA TGTGCCAATAGCGGGAGTCCTACAGATACGCAGTATTTT.

V gene TRBV5-6 combines with J gene TRBJ2-7; no reliable D call. V gave up 3 bases and J gave up 0 bases, with 10 bases separating them. CDR3 length: 14 amino acids. CDR1 and CDR2 (germline): SGHDT, YYEEEE. CDR3 sequence (DNA): TGTGCCAGCAGCTCGGGTCCATTCTCCTACGAGCAGTACTTC. It translates to CASSSGPFSYEQYF.

The rearrangement uses TRBV28 and TRBJ1-1; D remains ambiguous. CDR3 size: 12 residues. V was cut by 0 bases and J by 7 bases, with 6 bases left in between. Germline CDR1 reads MDHEN; CDR2 reads SYDVKM. CDR3 region: CASSLWMNEAFF. As DNA, the CDR3 is TGTGCCAGCAGTTTATGGATGAATGAAGCTTTCTTT. Combining the CDR3 with reference TRBV28 and TRBJ1-1 gives the whole variable domain DVKVTQSSRYLVKRTGEKVFLECVQDMDHENMFWYRQDPGLGLRLIYFSYDVKMKEKGDIPEGYSVSREKKERFSLILESASTNQTSMYLCASSLWMNEAFFGQGTRLTVV.

The rearrangement joins TRBV7-8 to TRBJ2-1, with 9 bases aligning to TRBD2. Germline CDR1 reads SGHVS; CDR2 reads FQNEAQ. The V gene end was trimmed by 3 bases and the J gene end by 9 bases; junction bases not matched to a gene: 6. The CDR3 spans 14 residues. CDR3 sequence: CASSFRTSVGEQFF. The CDR3 nucleotides are TGTGCCAGCAGCTTCAGGACTAGCGTCGGTGAGCAGTTCTTC.

The rearrangement joins TRBV7-2 to TRBJ2-7; tentative D call: TRBD1 (5 bases). The CDR3 loop spans 12 amino acids. Germline values: CDR1 SGHTA, CDR2 FQGNSA. V was pared by 5 bases and J by 5 bases, with 10 bases between. The CDR3 region is CASSVDRDEQYF. CDR3 DNA sequence: TGTGCCAGCAGCGTAGACAGAGACGAGCAGTACTTC.

V usage is TRBV11-2 and J usage is TRBJ1-5, with a tentative D call TRBD1 (5 bases). CDR1 and CDR2 (germline): SGHAT, FQNNGV. Trimming shortened V by 3 bases and J by 5 bases, and 17 bases separated the two germline ends. CDR3 length: 16 residues. The CDR3 spells CASSFGGVVGDQPQHF. The CDR3 DNA sequence: TGTGCCAGCAGCTTTGGGGGAGTGGTGGGCGATCAGCCCCAGCATTTT.

J is TRBJ2-3 and V is TRBV30; D is unclear. Germline CDR1 GTSNPN, CDR2 SVGIG (reference sequence). The germline V and J ends were trimmed by 0 bases and 4 bases, with 17 bases remaining between them. This CDR3 has 16 residues. CDR3 sequence: CAWSVGPVGLADTQYF. The DNA of the CDR3 is TGTGCCTGGAGTGTAGGGCCGGTTGGCCTAGCAGATACGCAGTATTTT.

The chain has TRBV6-6 and TRBJ2-2; D is unresolved. Deletions cut 1 base from V and 6 bases from J, with 6 bases between. The CDR3 loop spans 13 amino acids. CDR1 is MNHNY and CDR2 is SVGAGI in the germline V gene (reference sequence). The CDR3 region has the DNA TGTGCCAGCAGTTACTACTCCTCCGGGGAGCTGTTTTTT. Its protein product is CASSYYSSGELFF.

The V gene is TRBV7-8, the J gene TRBJ2-3; D not certain. The CDR3 runs 15 residues. V lost 1 base and J lost 3, with 11 bases in between. CDR1 SGHVS and CDR2 FQNEAQ come from the germline V gene. The CDR3 loop is CASSLGSPRTDTQYF. In DNA, the CDR3 is TGTGCCAGCAGCTTAGGGTCCCCCAGAACAGATACGCAGTATTTT. The full variable domain, with the rest looked up from reference TRBV7-8 and TRBJ2-3, is GAGVSQSPRYKVAKRGQDVALRCDPISGHVSLFWYQQALGQGPEFLTYFQNEAQLDKSGLPSDRFFAERPEGSVSTLKIQRTQQEDSAVYLCASSLGSPRTDTQYFGPGTRLTVL.

In its sample, this clone was seen many times. This sequence joins TRBV5-1 and TRBJ2-7; 7 bases agree with TRBD1. The length of the CDR3 is 15 residues. The V gene end was trimmed by 4 bases and the J gene end by 0 bases; junction bases not matched to a gene: 7. Germline lookup yields CDR1 SGHRS and CDR2 YFSETQ. The CDR3 DNA reads TGCGCCAGCAGCCATCGGGACAGTAGCTCCTACGAGCAGTACTTC. Encoded protein: CASSHRDSSSYEQYF.

The chain employs TRBV10-3 and TRBJ1-5; D unclear. The CDR3 is made up of 13 amino acids. Germline CDR1 ENHRY, CDR2 SYGVKD. The ends were cut back, 0 bases at V and 5 bases at J, with 5 bases in the middle. This CDR3 is CAISESKDQPQHF. In DNA, the CDR3 is TGTGCCATCAGTGAGTCGAAGGATCAGCCCCAGCATTTT.

The chain carries TRBV11-1 and TRBJ2-2; possibly TRBD2 for D (6 bases). The CDR3 extends over 14 amino acids. Trimming left V 4 bases short and J 6 bases short, with 12 bases between. Germline values: CDR1 SGHAT, CDR2 FQDESV (reference sequence). Here the CDR3 reads CASSSRLDPGELFF. CDR3 in DNA: TGTGCCAGCAGCTCCCGACTAGACCCCGGGGAGCTGTTTTTT.

V gene TRBV5-4 combines with J gene TRBJ2-3, with D possibly being TRBD2 (6 bases). The length of the CDR3 is 17 residues. Between the trimmed V and J ends, which lost 4 bases and 0 bases, there was a span of 18 bases. The germline gives CDR1 SGHNT, CDR2 YYREEE (reference sequence). This CDR3 is CASSRPNVGLSTDTQYF. The CDR3 nucleotides are TGTGCCAGCAGCCGGCCCAACGTGGGACTGAGCACAGATACGCAGTATTTT.

V is TRBV7-9 and J is TRBJ2-7; 7 nucleotides align to TRBD2. The CDR3 consists of 14 residues. Germline V gene data show CDR1 as SEHNR and CDR2 as FQNEAQ (reference sequence). Trimming took 1 base from V and 3 from J; bases not matched to a gene: 3. CDR3: CASSLVGRGYEQYF. For the CDR3, the DNA is TGTGCCAGCAGCTTAGTGGGGAGGGGCTACGAGCAGTACTTC.

The chain uses TRBV7-9 and TRBJ2-3; no firm D call. The CDR3 length is 17 residues. Looked up from germline, CDR1 is SEHNR and CDR2 is FQNEAQ (reference sequence). V was pared by 5 bases and J by 1 base, with 19 bases between. CDR3 residues: CASSPKSGRMGTDTQYF. CDR3 DNA sequence: TGTGCCAGCAGCCCGAAGTCTGGGCGAATGGGCACAGATACGCAGTATTTT.

The chain uses TRBV2 and TRBJ2-3; TRBD2 agrees at 8 bases. The J segment lost 0 bases and the V segment lost 1 base, leaving 15 bases of the junction unmatched. CDR1 is SNHLY, CDR2 FYNNEI, per germline. The length of the CDR3 is 20 residues. The CDR3 reads CASSEEAGGGAPPSTDTQYF. The CDR3 DNA reads as TGTGCCAGCAGTGAAGAGGCGGGAGGTGGGGCCCCTCCTAGCACAGATACGCAGTATTTT.

J is TRBJ2-5 and V is TRBV6-5; D possibly matches TRBD1 or TRBD2 (5 bases each). CDR1 and CDR2 from the germline V gene are MNHEY and SVGAGI. The CDR3 contains 15 residues. V gave up 0 bases and J gave up 2 bases, with 10 bases separating them. CDR3 region: CASSYSWGKQETQYF. The CDR3 bases are TGTGCCAGCAGTTACTCATGGGGGAAACAAGAGACCCAGTACTTC.

This clone has a handful of counts. The chain carries TRBV19 and TRBJ1-2; the D is unclear. V was shortened by 2 bases and J by 7 bases, with 11 bases between the two germline ends. The CDR3 is 13 amino acids. Looked up from germline, CDR1 is LNHDA and CDR2 is SQIVND (reference sequence). The CDR3 nucleotides read TGTGCCAGTAGTATACGGGGAGAGGCTGGCTACACCTTC. It yields the protein CASSIRGEAGYTF. The variable domain in full, with the rest retrieved from reference TRBV19 and TRBJ1-2, is DGGITQSPKYLFRKEGQNVTLSCEQNLNHDAMYWYRQDPGQGLRLIYYSQIVNDFQKGDIAEGYSVSREKKESFPLTVTSAQKNPTAFYLCASSIRGEAGYTFGSGTRLTVV.

The chain recombines TRBV29-1 with TRBJ2-5; D could derive from TRBD1 or TRBD2 (5 bases each). Germline assignment: CDR1 SQVTM and CDR2 ANQGSEA. V lost 5 bases, J lost 4 bases, and 17 bases lay in between. This CDR3 is built from 14 residues. The CDR3 here is CSVSRMGVRETQYF. CDR3 DNA: TGCAGCGTTTCTCGCATGGGGGTAAGAGAGACCCAGTACTTC.

The chain has TRBV6-6 and TRBJ1-3; TRBD1 matches at 10 bases. Germline CDR1 MNHNY, CDR2 SVGAGI (reference sequence). This CDR3 is 15 amino acids long. After removal of 4 bases from V and 2 bases from J, the junction contained 2 bases not matched to a gene. CDR3 in amino acids: CASSFGTGAGNTIYF. The CDR3 DNA follows: TGTGCCAGCAGTTTTGGGACAGGGGCTGGAAACACCATATATTTT.

The chain joins TRBV11-1 to TRBJ1-1, with unresolved D. Germline V gene sequence: CDR1 SGHAT, CDR2 FQDESV (reference sequence). The length of the CDR3 is 15 residues. Deletions cut 3 bases from V and 0 bases from J, with 11 bases between. The CDR3 DNA follows: TGTGCCAGCAGCTTTTGGGAGGGCATGAACACTGAAGCTTTCTTT. This encodes CASSFWEGMNTEAFF.

Remarks on this clone: Other DNA sequences in this specimen translate into the identical CDR3. The V and J genes are TRBV5-1 and TRBJ1-4; D is uncertain. The CDR3 is 15 amino acids. Trimming removed 0 bases from V and 8 bases from J, with 14 bases in between. Germline V gene data show CDR1 as SGHRS and CDR2 as YFSETQ. CDR3 sequence: CASSLGGRGREKLFF. The CDR3 DNA sequence: TGCGCCAGCAGCTTGGGAGGAAGAGGGAGGGAAAAACTGTTTTTT.

The chain recombines TRBV19 with TRBJ2-2; 8 bases are a match to TRBD1. There are 13 residues in the CDR3. The V and J ends lost 7 bases and 8 bases, in that order; junction bases with no gene match: 6. CDR1 and CDR2 (germline): LNHDA, SQIVND (reference sequence). CDR3 coding DNA: TGTGCCAGTACCCGGACAGGGTGGGGGGAGCTGTTTTTT. It is translated as CASTRTGWGELFF.

This chain connects TRBV28 to TRBJ2-7; the match to TRBD2 covers 7 bases. The CDR3 covers 15 residues. After removal of 7 bases from V and 2 bases from J, the junction contained 11 bases not matched to a gene. Germline lookup yields CDR1 MDHEN and CDR2 SYDVKM. CDR3 sequence reads: CASNGGRSLPYEQYF. CDR3 in DNA: TGTGCCAGCAACGGCGGGAGATCCCTGCCCTACGAGCAGTACTTC.